These 30 T cell receptor beta chains were all obtained from the same sample, sequenced in a study of brain T cells in children with intractable seizures (dated by TCRdb to the early 2020s). What the time point label conveys for this sample: blood from clinic visit 5 months post-surgery; TSC patient then seizure free. Preparation of the library involved the immunoSEQ multiplex PCR assay. Sourced from immuneACCESS, this table was stored by TCRdb with only in-frame sequences that have V and J called. A share of the clones is absent; for the studies checked, an unresolved V gene accounts for under half, and the remainder has no known explanation. The sample has about 340,000 clones on record, 93% of them singletons. The ten most abundant clones make up 4.5% to 7% of the sample. Here the sequenced sample was peripheral blood, taken more than 4 months after surgery. These receptors were obtained from a boy in the first two years of life with tuberous sclerosis and intractable seizures.

The genes are TRBV4-1 and TRBJ1-5; the D gene is possibly TRBD1 (6 bases). Germline loops: CDR1 MGHRA, CDR2 YSYEKL. Trimming shortened V by 1 base and J by 4 bases, and 11 bases separated the two germline ends. This CDR3 has 15 residues. The CDR3 DNA follows: TGCGCCAGCAGCCAAGGTCCCGGACAGAATCAGCCCCAGCATTTT. This codes for CASSQGPGQNQPQHF.

The V and J genes are TRBV7-2 and TRBJ1-2; D not resolved. This CDR3 is 14 amino acids long. The V and J ends lost 5 bases and 4 bases respectively, with 14 bases between them. Germline V gene sequence: CDR1 SGHTA, CDR2 FQGNSA. CDR3 residues: CASSLEGSFYGYTF. The CDR3 DNA reads TGTGCCAGCAGCCTCGAGGGCAGCTTCTATGGCTACACCTTC.

This clone was seen once. V gene TRBV30 combines with J gene TRBJ1-1; D unresolved. The CDR3 spans 13 residues. Germline CDR1 GTSNPN, CDR2 SVGIG (reference sequence). The V end lost 0 bases, the J end lost 2 bases, and 7 bases lay between the germline ends. In DNA form, the CDR3 reads TGTGCCTGGAGTGTGGAGGTTAACACTGAAGCTTTCTTT. It translates to CAWSVEVNTEAFF.

The chain joins TRBV30 to TRBJ2-7; maybe TRBD1 (8 bases). Trimming took off 4 bases at V and 1 base at J, with 11 bases between the two ends. Germline lookup yields CDR1 GTSNPN and CDR2 SVGIG (reference sequence). The CDR3 has 13 amino acids. The CDR3 spells CAWNRGGSYEQYF. In nucleotides, the CDR3 is TGTGCCTGGAACAGGGGGGGATCCTACGAGCAGTACTTC.

The chain uses TRBV7-3 and TRBJ2-1; 10 bases map to TRBD2. Trimming at V came to 2 bases and at J to 2 bases, leaving 0 bases not matched to a gene. CDR3 length: 15 amino acids. The V gene's germline CDR1 is SGHTA and CDR2 FQGTGA. CDR3 region: CASSLLAGAYNEQFF. As DNA, the CDR3 is TGTGCCAGCAGCTTACTAGCGGGGGCCTACAATGAGCAGTTCTTC.

The rearrangement uses TRBV4-2 and TRBJ2-2; TRBD2 agrees at 8 bases. The CDR3 totals 19 residues. Germline V gives CDR1 LGHNA, CDR2 YNFKEQ. V trimming: 3 bases; J trimming: 3 bases; junction bases outside the gene matches: 15. The CDR3 region is CASSQAPGLVGQYTGELFF. The CDR3 bases are TGTGCCAGCAGCCAGGCTCCGGGACTAGTGGGCCAGTACACCGGGGAGCTGTTTTTT.

V is TRBV7-9 and J is TRBJ2-7; 7 bases fit TRBD2. The junction had 6 bases not matched to a gene; V was cut back by 2 bases and J by 5 bases. The CDR3 length is 14 residues. CDR1 SEHNR and CDR2 FQNEAQ come from the germline V gene (reference sequence). The CDR3 DNA is TGTGCCAGCAGCTTAACGGGAGGAAAGGACGAGCAGTACTTC. Translating gives CASSLTGGKDEQYF.

This clone was counted a single time. The sample has other DNA sequences that encode this CDR3 too. This chain links TRBV5-1 with TRBJ1-1, with D unclear. V gave up 0 bases and J gave up 5 bases, with 8 bases separating them. The germline V gene has CDR1 SGHRS and CDR2 YFSETQ. The CDR3 spans 13 residues. The CDR3 protein is CASSLGGGTEAFF. The CDR3, as DNA: TGCGCCAGCAGCTTGGGGGGAGGAACTGAAGCTTTCTTT.

This sequence joins TRBV2 and TRBJ2-5; 8 nucleotides line up with TRBD2. Germline V gene lookup returns CDR1 SNHLY and CDR2 FYNNEI. V lost 4 bases, J lost 5 bases, and 6 bases stayed unmatched. This CDR3 has 14 residues. The CDR3 DNA reads as TGTGCCAGCAGTGTTAGACTAGCGATGGAGACCCAGTACTTC. Amino acid sequence: CASSVRLAMETQYF. The variable domain in full, with the rest retrieved from reference TRBV2 and TRBJ2-5, is EPEVTQTPSHQVTQMGQEVILRCVPISNHLYFYWYRQILGQKVEFLVSFYNNEISEKSEIFDDQFSVERPDGSNFTLKIRSTKLEDSAMYFCASSVRLAMETQYFGPGTRLLVL.

The chain employs TRBV6-5 and TRBJ1-2; 10 bases align to TRBD1. Trimming at V came to 6 bases and at J to 9 bases, leaving 7 bases not matched to a gene. This CDR3 has 13 amino acids. Germline assignment: CDR1 MNHEY and CDR2 SVGAGI. CDR3 loop: CASSWTGGSSYTF. CDR3 bases: TGTGCCAGCAGCTGGACAGGGGGTAGTAGCTACACCTTC.

This clone was detected once. The chain carries TRBV29-1 and TRBJ2-3; weak D call: TRBD2 (6 bases). The V and J ends lost 8 bases and 1 base respectively, with 16 bases between them. CDR3 size: 14 residues. Germline CDR1 SQVTM, CDR2 ANQGSEA. CDR3 nucleotides: TGCAGCTTTACTGGCGGGATGGGCACAGATACGCAGTATTTT. It encodes CSFTGGMGTDTQYF.

Written as DNA, the CDR3 is TGTGCCAGCAGTCCCCTGGGTAGCGGAGTACGGCAGTACTTC. Its translation: CASSPLGSGVRQYF. V usage is TRBV6-5 and J usage is TRBJ2-7; a weak D match, TRBD2 (6 bases). Trimming took off 5 bases at V and 9 bases at J, with 20 bases between the two ends. The CDR3 runs 14 residues. CDR1 and CDR2 (germline): MNHEY, SVGAGI.

This clone has just a few counts. This sequence joins TRBV3-1 (or the pseudogene TRBV3-2) and TRBJ2-1; the D gene is possibly TRBD1 (5 bases). The V gene lost 0 bases and the J gene lost 1 base, with 7 bases spanning the gap. This CDR3 is built from 15 residues. Per the germline V gene, CDR1 is LGHDT and CDR2 is YNNKEL (reference sequence). CDR3: CASSQEPGSYNEQFF. The CDR3 nucleotides read TGTGCCAGCAGCCAAGAGCCAGGGTCCTACAATGAGCAGTTCTTC.

This clone has just one count. The chain joins TRBV3-1 (or the pseudogene TRBV3-2) to TRBJ2-3; D gene uncertain. Germline loops: CDR1 LGHDT, CDR2 YNNKEL (reference sequence). The V end was cut by 0 bases, the J end by 0 bases, with 10 bases between. This CDR3 spans 16 amino acids. The DNA of the CDR3 is TGTGCCAGCAGCCAAGATCCCTTGGATAGCACAGATACGCAGTATTTT. It codes for CASSQDPLDSTDTQYF.

V gene TRBV5-6 combines with J gene TRBJ2-7; unclear D gene. The length of the CDR3 is 13 residues. Looked up from germline, CDR1 is SGHDT and CDR2 is YYEEEE. Deletions cut 0 bases from V and 6 bases from J, with 10 bases between. The CDR3 is CASSLGQVLEQYF. The DNA for the CDR3 is TGTGCCAGCAGCTTGGGGCAAGTCCTCGAGCAGTACTTC.

In regard to this clone: Relative to the germline gene, one junction end is altered; a read error may explain this. The J gene is TRBJ2-1, the V gene TRBV6-6, with 7 bases aligning to TRBD1. Per the germline V gene, CDR1 is MNHNY and CDR2 is SVGAGI (reference sequence). The CDR3 runs to 15 residues. The CDR3 protein is CASSYVQGPYNERFF. In nucleotides, the CDR3 is TGTGCCAGCAGTTACGTACAGGGGCCCTACAATGAGCGGTTCTTC.

This clone was detected only once. V usage is TRBV5-1 and J usage is TRBJ2-7, with 8 bases fitting TRBD2. CDR3 length: 16 residues. Per the germline V gene, CDR1 is SGHRS and CDR2 is YFSETQ. V trimming: 4 bases; J trimming: 6 bases; junction bases outside the gene matches: 15. The CDR3 DNA follows: TGCGCCAGCAGCACTGGCCAGCGGGAGAGTTGGGGCGAGCAGTACTTC. Translated: CASSTGQRESWGEQYF.

The genes are TRBV6-5 and TRBJ2-7; D gene unclear. This CDR3 contains 13 residues. Per the germline V gene, CDR1 is MNHEY and CDR2 is SVGAGI. Trimming removed 6 bases at V and 6 bases at J, with 15 bases between. CDR3 amino acids: CASSAGWLSEQYF. The CDR3 region has the DNA TGTGCCAGCAGCGCCGGGTGGCTGAGCGAGCAGTACTTC.

This rearrangement joins TRBV4-1 to TRBJ2-7; 7 bases are shared with TRBD1. V lost 2 bases, J lost 3 bases, and 4 bases stayed unmatched. Germline V gives CDR1 MGHRA, CDR2 YSYEKL. This CDR3 region has 14 residues. The CDR3 region has the DNA TGCGCCAGCAGCCAACAACAGGGGCGCTACGAGCAGTACTTC. Protein product: CASSQQQGRYEQYF.

CDR3 in amino acids: CASSICRLMRGGYEQYF. CDR3 coding DNA: TGTGCCAGCAGCATTTGCCGCTTAATGCGGGGGGGCTACGAGCAGTACTTC. The chain joins TRBV21-1 to TRBJ2-7; the table's TRBD2 call for D was not verified on the DNA. TRBV21-1 is annotated as a pseudogene. This CDR3 is built from 17 residues.

The chain is built from TRBV5-6 and TRBJ1-3, with D perhaps matching TRBD1 (6 bases). The CDR3 is 13 residues long. Germline values: CDR1 SGHDT, CDR2 YYEEEE. The V and J ends lost 6 bases and 7 bases respectively, with 14 bases between them. The CDR3 DNA is TGTGCCAGCACCTGGGGACAATCGAACACCATATATTTT. Translation: CASTWGQSNTIYF.

The chain is built from TRBV6-4 and TRBJ1-1, with D perhaps matching TRBD1 (6 bases). This CDR3 comprises 15 residues. Germline V gives CDR1 MRHNA, CDR2 SNTAGT. V was pared by 7 bases and J by 1 base, with 16 bases between. The CDR3: CASKVFWTANTEAFF. The DNA of the CDR3 is TGTGCCAGCAAGGTTTTCTGGACAGCGAACACTGAAGCTTTCTTT.

This CDR3 reads CASSLTTGNTEAFF. The CDR3 DNA is TGTGCCAGTAGTCTCACCACCGGGAACACTGAAGCTTTCTTT. The chain recombines TRBV19 with TRBJ1-1; D is unresolved. The CDR3 runs to 14 residues. The germline gives CDR1 LNHDA, CDR2 SQIVND (reference sequence). V was cut by 5 bases and J by 1 base, with 11 bases left in between.

The DNA for the CDR3 is TGTGCCAGTAGTATACGGGTAAGCTCCTACAATGAGCAGTTCTTC. This gives the protein CASSIRVSSYNEQFF. The chain couples TRBV19 to TRBJ2-1; D gene ambiguous. The V gene's germline CDR1 is LNHDA and CDR2 SQIVND (reference sequence). This CDR3 comprises 15 residues. Between the trimmed V and J ends, which lost 2 bases and 0 bases, there was a span of 8 bases.

The chain links TRBV10-3 to TRBJ2-5; D perhaps matches TRBD1 (5 bases). Germline V gene data show CDR1 as ENHRY and CDR2 as SYGVKD. Trimming took 6 bases from V and 2 from J, leaving 10 bases between them. The CDR3 is 13 residues long. The CDR3 is CAIRAGNQETQYF. The CDR3 DNA reads TGTGCCATCAGGGCAGGGAATCAAGAGACCCAGTACTTC.

This chain joins TRBV19 and TRBJ2-1; TRBD2 matches at 13 bases. Germline values: CDR1 LNHDA, CDR2 SQIVND (reference sequence). This CDR3 is built from 16 residues. After removal of 5 bases from V and 6 bases from J, the junction contained 7 bases not matched to a gene. CDR3 sequence: CASSQDWTSGSNEQFF. The DNA for the CDR3 is TGTGCCAGTAGTCAAGACTGGACTAGCGGGAGCAATGAGCAGTTCTTC.

The J gene is TRBJ2-7, the V gene TRBV27; D ambiguous. Trimming shortened V by 4 bases and J by 6 bases, and 16 bases separated the two germline ends. This CDR3 contains 14 residues. CDR1 is MNHEY and CDR2 is SMNVEV in the germline V gene (reference sequence). The CDR3: CASSSQESQLEQYF. The CDR3 bases are TGTGCCAGCAGTTCGCAGGAATCACAGCTCGAGCAGTACTTC.

V is TRBV28 and J is TRBJ2-3; the D gene could be TRBD1 or TRBD2 (5 bases each). V was trimmed by 4 bases and J by 5 bases, leaving 10 bases between them. Germline lookup yields CDR1 MDHEN and CDR2 SYDVKM. CDR3 size: 13 residues. This CDR3 reads CASSSGRLDTQYF. In nucleotides, the CDR3 is TGTGCCAGCAGTTCGGGACGTCTAGATACGCAGTATTTT. Combining the CDR3 with reference TRBV28 and TRBJ2-3 gives the whole variable domain DVKVTQSSRYLVKRTGEKVFLECVQDMDHENMFWYRQDPGLGLRLIYFSYDVKMKEKGDIPEGYSVSREKKERFSLILESASTNQTSMYLCASSSGRLDTQYFGPGTRLTVL.

The rearrangement joins TRBV4-1 to TRBJ2-1; a possible D gene is TRBD2 (5 bases). The CDR3 runs 17 residues. CDR1 is MGHRA and CDR2 is YSYEKL in the germline V gene. The germline V and J ends were trimmed by 2 bases and 3 bases, with 17 bases remaining between them. CDR3 protein: CASSQNPSGPGYNEQFF. In DNA, the CDR3 is TGCGCCAGCAGCCAAAATCCGAGCGGACCGGGCTACAATGAGCAGTTCTTC.

In its sample, this clone was seen a few times. The chain employs TRBV2 and TRBJ2-7; either TRBD1 or TRBD2 may fit D (5 bases each). The CDR3 is made up of 13 amino acids. V was cut by 8 bases and J by 4 bases, with 15 bases left in between. Germline CDR1 SNHLY, CDR2 FYNNEI. The CDR3 region has the DNA TGTGCCAGCTCCGGGACGGTACATTACGAGCAGTACTTC. Its translation: CASSGTVHYEQYF.